This TCR beta chain was retrieved from a study of T cells in Graves' hyperthyroidism and ophthalmopathy (dated by TCRdb to about 2019). For the study in its entirety: Peripheral blood was collected at initial diagnosis, before any treatment. To identify TCR V-J signatures that set the groups apart, the researchers used a discovery cohort of about a hundred patients, made up of roughly 45 with Graves' ophthalmopathy and 57 with stable Graves' hyperthyroidism. After sampling, hyperthyroidism patients received methimazole starting at 30 mg daily, and ophthalmopathy patients received high-dose intravenous methylprednisolone. Whether ophthalmopathy could be predicted prospectively was tested in an independent validation cohort made up of under 20 hyperthyroidism patients plus 17 patients who later progressed to ophthalmopathy. The study also compared thyroid tissue and blood T-cell repertoires from about six Graves' hyperthyroidism patients. The roughly 94 discovery patients were randomly split 7:3 into training and test sets. According to the paper, TCR Vbeta CDR3 sequencing was carried out on 135 peripheral blood samples, which came from around 43 ophthalmopathy, approximately 72 hyperthyroidism and approximately 17 progressor patients.

In the germline V gene, CDR1 corresponds to SQVTM and CDR2 to ANQGSEA. V sheds 1 base and J sheds 4 bases, leaving 11 bases between their ends. The CDR3 contains 13 residues, cysteine and phenylalanine counted. The retained sequence is limited to the CDR3, 39 bases, with the frame set at the first base. Study-level results and caveats: Most expanded thyroid clonotypes (frequency above 0.001) were also detected in blood, suggesting blood repertoires may reflect thyroid immune responses. Sample size was not statistically predetermined, and blinding of investigators to group allocation was not performed. In cross-validation, a model built on a 13 V-J signature told ophthalmopathy apart from stable hyperthyroidism with under 90% sensitivity and approximately 81% specificity, and in testing the same model reached 80%/75%. During validation, the model predicted progression to ophthalmopathy a median of approximately 7 months ahead of onset, with almost 71% sensitivity and more than 72% specificity.

TCR beta CDR3 regions were amplified from RNA transcripts. The TCR CDR3 was subjected to a first round of RT-PCR using the HTBI primer set and the Qiagen OneStep RT-PCR kit. The libraries were constructed in a second round of multiplex PCR and then size-selected and purified. Sequencing of the libraries was done on an Illumina HiSeq2000 using paired-end 100 bp reads. Regarding the original processing steps: SOAPnuke was used to process the raw data, removing reads that contained adapters or uncalled bases, had a mean Phred below 15, or lacked an exact match to the constant primer or identifier. High-quality paired reads were merged using COPE v1.2.5, and each unique nucleotide sequence was defined as a clonotype. MiTCR v1.1 was used to align the clonotypes against IMGT TRBV, TRBD and TRBJ reference segments. Analysis was restricted to V-J combinations with a frequency above 0.0001, which covered about 99% of repertoires. A TCS score was defined as the ratio of F50 (clonal expansion) to E x V (chaos), with BLOSUM62-based TCRdist applied between CDR3 peptides within each V-J. Welch's t-statistics and random forest reduced approximately 520 V-J features to 10 to 15, which were used in a naive Bayes classifier (R e1071). TCRdb trimmed the raw reads at Q25, called clones with MiXCR and kept productive beta chains. Here each entry gathers all rows of one CDR3 protein and keeps the most common genes and DNA. For this entry, the V and J calls and clone size follow TCRdb and not the study's own pipeline. In this sample the table shows approximately 600,000 distinct CDR3 sequences, approximately 15% of which occur a single time. Less than 9% of the sample rests with the top ten.

Ophthalmopathy patients had moderately to severely active disease, with a Clinical Activity Score of 3 or more, a NOSPECS grade of 4 or more, and a disease duration of less than 3 months. Exclusion was applied to patients with uncontrolled infections, other autoimmune diseases, pregnancy or lactation. Diagnoses were established on the basis of clinical symptoms, serum thyroxine and TRAb, thyroid ultrasound, and orbital computed tomography. PBMCs were isolated from more than 9 ml of fresh peripheral blood by Ficoll-Paque density gradient centrifugation. Trizol reagent was used to extract total RNA, and RNA quality was then checked on an Agilent 2100 Bioanalyzer. This clonotype has a count of ten or more. It lacks a known antigen. Base qualities are not recorded, but no much larger clone differs from it by a single base.

The chain employs TRBV29-1 and TRBJ2-7, with the D gene too uncertain to name. Sequencing was performed on blood. The clonotype originates from a woman between 18 and 30 years old with Graves' ophthalmopathy. CDR3 sequence: CSVEAPWGYEQYF. The nucleotide sequence reads TGCAGCGTTGAAGCTCCATGGGGTTACGAGCAGTACTTC.